Detailed here is one T cell receptor beta chain. Antigen: not known. This entry belongs to a study of cytomegalovirus exposure and HLA in healthy donors. Study observations and caveats: In a later analysis, most CMV-associated TCR beta chains appeared HLA-restricted.

PCR was performed using 60 Vbeta and 13 Jbeta primers. The repertoire was sequenced with immunoSEQ multiplex PCR; TCRdb's copy has only in-frame clones and lacks some. The table includes some 160,000 clones, roughly 78% detected once. The TCR comes from a middle-aged woman in good health and CMV-seronegative. The source material was PBMCs.

In DNA form, the CDR3 reads TGTGCCAGCAGTGACGCAGGGGGCTACACCTTC. Translating it yields CASSDAGGYTF. This sequence joins TRBV6-1 and TRBJ1-2, with a weak D call TRBD1 (5 bases). The CDR3 loop spans 11 amino acids. Trimming pared 3 bases from V and 8 bases from J, leaving 7 bases between. CDR1 is MNHNS and CDR2 is SASEGT in the germline V gene.